This T cell receptor beta chain was profiled in a study of blood T cell repertoires in COVID-19. Profiled with immunoSEQ multiplex PCR; TCRdb holds only in-frame clones, not every one. This repertoire shows about 220,000 clones, 80% to 90% found once; its top ten account for approximately 14%. The J segment lost 3 bases and the V segment lost 5 bases, leaving 6 bases of the junction unmatched. This CDR3 comprises 15 residues. In germline, CDR1 is MDHEN, CDR2 SYDVKM. Sequencing was performed on PBMCs or T cells enriched from blood (not recorded which). This TCR derives from a woman between 50 and 59 years old with acute COVID-19. This chain joins TRBV28 and TRBJ2-7, with 11 bases that match TRBD2. CDR3 residues: CASSPISGRVYEQYF. CDR3 nucleotides: TGTGCCAGCAGTCCCATTAGCGGGAGGGTCTACGAGCAGTACTTC.